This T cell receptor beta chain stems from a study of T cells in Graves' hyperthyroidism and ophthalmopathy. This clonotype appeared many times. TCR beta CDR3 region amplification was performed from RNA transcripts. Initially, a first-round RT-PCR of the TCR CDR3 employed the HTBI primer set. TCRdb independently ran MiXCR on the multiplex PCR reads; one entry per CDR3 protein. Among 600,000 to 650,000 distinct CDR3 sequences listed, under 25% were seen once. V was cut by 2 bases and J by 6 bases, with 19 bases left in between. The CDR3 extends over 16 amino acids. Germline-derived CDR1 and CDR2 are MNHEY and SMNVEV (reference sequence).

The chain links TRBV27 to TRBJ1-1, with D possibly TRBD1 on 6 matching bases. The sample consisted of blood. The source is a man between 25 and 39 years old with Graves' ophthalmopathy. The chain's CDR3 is CASSLAPTGRDPEAFF. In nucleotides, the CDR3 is TGTGCCAGCAGTTTAGCCCCGACAGGAAGGGACCCTGAAGCTTTCTTT.